This T cell receptor beta chain comes out of a study of cytotoxic CD8 clonotypes in ibrutinib-treated CLL. This clone was counted between two and nine times. Repertoires were generated with immunoSEQ multiplex PCR, while TCRdb's copy carries only in-frame clones and drops some. The sample contains roughly 250,000 clones, under 75% of which appear only once. The sequence came from a human donor with chronic lymphocytic leukemia. The sample in question was PBMCs, obtained after 24 months of ibrutinib treatment.

CDR3 nucleotide sequence: TGTGCCAGCAGCTTCGGGACAGGGGACAATCAGCCCCAGCATTTT. It specifies CASSFGTGDNQPQHF. V usage is TRBV9 and J usage is TRBJ1-5; TRBD1 matches 10 bases. The CDR3 length is 15 residues. The V and J ends lost 4 bases and 3 bases, in that order; junction bases with no gene match: 4. Per germline, CDR1 SGDLS and CDR2 YYNGEE.